The 8 T cell receptor beta chains listed next were all sequenced from one sample in a study of post-analysis software for immune sequencing data. TCR beta cDNA libraries had unique molecular identifiers. From the PCR reads, TCRdb called clonotypes with MiXCR, one entry per CDR3 protein. The table has 700,000 to 800,000 distinct CDR3 sequences, 30% seen once. The study, taken as a whole, reports: Patients showed TRBV5-6, TRBV5-1 and TRBV20-1 among roughly five TRBV segments more frequent than in controls.

These receptors have no identified antigens. Sequences were obtained from blood. The receptors stem from a girl between 10 and 17 years old with multiple sclerosis.

This clonotype was observed a few times. This chain connects TRBV5-1 to TRBJ2-3; 14 nucleotides match TRBD2. The CDR3 runs to 20 residues. Germline V gene data show CDR1 as SGHRS and CDR2 as YFSETQ. V trimming: 3 bases; J trimming: 3 bases; junction bases outside the gene matches: 15. As DNA, the CDR3 is TGCGCCAGCAGCTGGGGACTAGCGGGAGCTGAACGAACTTGGACAGATACGCAGTATTTT. Residues: CASSWGLAGAERTWTDTQYF.

The J gene is TRBJ1-5, the V gene TRBV20-1; 8 bases agree with TRBD1. The junction had 11 bases not matched to a gene; V was cut back by 0 bases and J by 1 base. The CDR3 consists of 18 residues. The V gene's germline CDR1 is DFQATT and CDR2 SNEGSKA (reference sequence). The CDR3 DNA sequence: TGCAGTGCTAGAGATTCTCGATCGACAGGGGTGAGCAATCAGCCCCAGCATTTT. Its translation: CSARDSRSTGVSNQPQHF.

This clonotype came up a few times. The chain couples TRBV5-1 to TRBJ2-7; the D call may be TRBD1 or TRBD2 (5 bases each). Trimming took off 4 bases at V and 7 bases at J, with 21 bases between the two ends. CDR3 length equals 15 residues. Germline V CDR1 and CDR2: SGHRS, YFSETQ. The CDR3 loop is CASSPRGLVSNEQYF. The CDR3 region has the DNA TGCGCCAGCAGCCCGAGGGGCCTAGTTTCCAATGAGCAGTACTTC.

J is TRBJ2-3 and V is TRBV3-1; 7 nucleotides agree with TRBD2. J gave up 2 bases and V 0 bases, and 8 bases lay outside the gene matches. CDR3 length equals 17 residues. Germline CDR1 is LGHDT and CDR2 is YNNKEL (reference sequence). The CDR3 coding sequence is TGTGCCAGCAGCCAAGACGGGAACGGGGGGATCACAGATACGCAGTATTTT. It specifies CASSQDGNGGITDTQYF.

This clonotype was seen many times. The V call is TRBV7-2, the J call TRBJ2-5; TRBD1 matches at 7 bases. The CDR3 is 14 residues long. CDR1 is SGHTA and CDR2 is FQGNSA in the germline V gene. Trimming took 4 bases from V and 5 from J; bases not matched to a gene: 7. The CDR3 DNA sequence: TGTGCCAGCAGCTCGCCGACAGGGATTGAGACCCAGTACTTC. Translation: CASSSPTGIETQYF.

This sequence joins TRBV7-2 and TRBJ2-6; maybe TRBD1 (6 bases). CDR1 is SGHTA and CDR2 is FQGNSA in the germline V gene. Trimming removed 5 bases at V and 0 bases at J, with 14 bases between. The CDR3 is 17 residues long. The CDR3 coding sequence is TGTGCCAGCAGCCAAAGGGACACCATCTCTGGGGCCAACGTCCTGACTTTC. The encoded protein is CASSQRDTISGANVLTF.

This chain uses TRBV28 with TRBJ2-5; D not certain. The CDR3 sequence is 12 residues long. Germline CDR1 is MDHEN and CDR2 is SYDVKM. V was pared by 3 bases and J by 4 bases, with 6 bases between. The DNA for the CDR3 is TGTGCCAGCAGTTTCCCCAGAGAGACCCAGTACTTC. Amino acids: CASSFPRETQYF.

DNA of the CDR3: TGTGCCAGCAGCGACAGGGATCGTCGGGAGACCCAGTACTTC. Protein product: CASSDRDRRETQYF. The V call is TRBV2, the J call TRBJ2-7; 7 bases line up with TRBD1. With the DNA end fitting TRBJ2-5 better, the J assignment may be wrong. This CDR3 comprises 14 residues. The germline CDR1 and CDR2 sequences are SNHLY and FYNNEI.